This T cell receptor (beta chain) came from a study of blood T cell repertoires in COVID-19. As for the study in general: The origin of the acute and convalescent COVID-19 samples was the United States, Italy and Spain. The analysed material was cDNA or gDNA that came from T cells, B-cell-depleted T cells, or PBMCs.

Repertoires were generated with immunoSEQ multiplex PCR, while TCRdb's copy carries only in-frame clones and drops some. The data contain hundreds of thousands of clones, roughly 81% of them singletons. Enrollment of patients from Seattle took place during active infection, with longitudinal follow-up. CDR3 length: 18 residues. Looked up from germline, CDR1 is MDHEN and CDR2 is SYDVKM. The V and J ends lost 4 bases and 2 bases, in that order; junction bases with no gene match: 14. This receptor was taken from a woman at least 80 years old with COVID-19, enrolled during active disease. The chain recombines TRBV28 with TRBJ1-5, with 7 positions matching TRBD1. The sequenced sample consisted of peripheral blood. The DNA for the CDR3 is TGTGCCAGCAGTTCCAGGACAGGCCCTCTCGGCCGCAATCAGCCCCAGCATTTT. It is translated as CASSSRTGPLGRNQPQHF.